These 16 T cell receptor beta chains came from one sample sequenced in a study of T cells in Graves' hyperthyroidism and ophthalmopathy. Amplification of TCR beta CDR3 regions was performed using RNA transcripts as template. An initial round of RT-PCR targeting the TCR CDR3 relied on the HTBI primer set. MiXCR, run by TCRdb on the multiplex PCR reads, gives a single entry per CDR3 protein. Among 200,000 to 250,000 distinct CDR3 sequences listed, around a sixth were seen once. Sequenced: blood. The receptors here all came from a woman aged 45-60 years with Graves' hyperthyroidism.

CDR3 DNA: TGTGCCAGCAGTAGGCCAATTGTTTGGAACACTGAAGCTTTCTTT. Translation: CASSRPIVWNTEAFF. V usage is TRBV6-1 and J usage is TRBJ1-1, with unresolved D. CDR3 length equals 15 residues. V lost 5 bases and J lost 1, with 14 bases in between. Germline values: CDR1 MNHNS, CDR2 SASEGT.

The chain uses TRBV6-1 and TRBJ1-2; D is possibly TRBD1 (6 bases). The CDR3 is made up of 14 amino acids. Trimming took 0 bases from V and 3 from J, leaving 8 bases between them. Germline assignment: CDR1 MNHNS and CDR2 SASEGT. The CDR3 is CASSEADRYYGYTF. The CDR3 nucleotides read TGTGCCAGCAGTGAAGCCGACAGGTACTATGGCTACACCTTC.

This clonotype appeared a few times. This chain links TRBV6-2 or TRBV6-3 with TRBJ2-1; tentative D call: TRBD1 (5 bases). V shed 1 base and J shed 5 bases, with 9 bases lying between them. This CDR3 is built from 14 residues. The germline V gene encodes CDR1 MNHEY and CDR2 SVGEGT. The CDR3 reads CASSYFSGNNEQFF. The CDR3 coding sequence is TGTGCCAGCAGTTACTTTTCAGGGAACAATGAGCAGTTCTTC.

In its sample, this clonotype was seen many times. The chain links TRBV30 to TRBJ1-1; D is unclear. CDR1 and CDR2 (germline): GTSNPN, SVGIG (reference sequence). Trimming removed 2 bases at V and 8 bases at J, with 15 bases between. There are 13 residues in the CDR3. The CDR3 region is CAWSMTEGTEAFF. CDR3 nucleotide sequence: TGTGCCTGGAGTATGACGGAAGGCACCGAAGCTTTCTTT.

At least ten counts were recorded for this clonotype. This chain links TRBV20-1 with TRBJ1-1, with no clear D. This CDR3 comprises 12 residues. Germline lookup yields CDR1 DFQATT and CDR2 SNEGSKA (reference sequence). The V end was cut by 6 bases, the J end by 1 base, with 9 bases between. DNA for the CDR3: TGCAGTGCGGCACCTGGGAACACTGAAGCTTTCTTT. Protein sequence: CSAAPGNTEAFF.

This clonotype was observed at least ten times. The genes are TRBV6-1 and TRBJ2-7; perhaps TRBD1 as D (6 bases). Trimming pared 5 bases from V and 7 bases from J, leaving 21 bases between. This CDR3 is built from 15 residues. The germline V gene encodes CDR1 MNHNS and CDR2 SASEGT. The CDR3 DNA reads as TGTGCCAGCAGTAGAGGGGACAAGTCTACGGGAGAGCAGTACTTC. It codes for CASSRGDKSTGEQYF.

This clonotype was picked up many times. J is TRBJ1-5 and V is TRBV6-2 or TRBV6-3, with D hard to call. This CDR3 has 14 residues. Per the germline V gene, CDR1 is MNHEY and CDR2 is SVGEGT. The ends were cut back, 4 bases at V and 5 bases at J, with 12 bases in the middle. The CDR3 sequence is CASSSGSSYQPQHF. In DNA, the CDR3 is TGTGCCAGCAGTTCGGGCAGCTCCTATCAGCCCCAGCATTTT.

This chain links TRBV2 with TRBJ1-1; 7 bases map to TRBD1. Unmatched junction bases numbered 5, after V lost 4 bases and J lost 3 bases. The CDR3 covers 14 residues. Germline V gene lookup returns CDR1 SNHLY and CDR2 FYNNEI. The CDR3 DNA follows: TGTGCCAGCAGTGGGACAGGTGGGGACACTGAAGCTTTCTTT. Its translation: CASSGTGGDTEAFF.

This clonotype showed up many times. The CDR3 spells CASSTGSGEQFF. The CDR3, as DNA: TGTGCCAGCAGCACCGGGAGCGGTGAGCAGTTCTTC. The rearrangement joins TRBV3-1 to TRBJ2-1; D perhaps matches TRBD2 (6 bases). Germline CDR1 and CDR2: LGHDT and YNNKEL (reference sequence). Trimming stripped 5 bases from V and 9 bases from J, with 11 bases between. CDR3 length equals 12 residues.

This clonotype appeared many times. The rearrangement links TRBV27 to TRBJ2-7, with 12 bases fitting TRBD2. The junction had 14 bases not matched to a gene; V was cut back by 5 bases and J by 0 bases. The length of the CDR3 is 19 residues. Germline assignment: CDR1 MNHEY and CDR2 SMNVEV (reference sequence). This CDR3 is CASSLKQTMTSGSSYEQYF. The CDR3 DNA reads as TGTGCCAGCAGTCTAAAACAAACAATGACTAGCGGGAGCTCCTACGAGCAGTACTTC.

The chain is built from TRBV6-1 and TRBJ2-1, with TRBD2 matching 8 bases. Germline V gene lookup returns CDR1 MNHNS and CDR2 SASEGT. V shed 6 bases, J shed 7 bases, and the junction held 11 bases outside the gene matches. The CDR3 has 15 amino acids. CDR3 in amino acids: CASSSGHGGRNEQFF. CDR3 nucleotide sequence: TGTGCCAGCAGCTCGGGACACGGCGGGAGGAATGAGCAGTTCTTC.

In this sample, this clonotype turned up many times. The V and J genes are TRBV12-3 or TRBV12-4 and TRBJ1-1; D is uncertain. This CDR3 spans 15 amino acids. V lost 2 bases and J lost 4, with 14 bases in between. This CDR3 is CASSLTGSGSTEAFF. CDR3 sequence (DNA): TGTGCCAGCAGTTTAACGGGGAGCGGAAGCACTGAAGCTTTCTTT.

This clonotype was seen many times. This rearrangement joins TRBV27 to TRBJ2-1; 10 nucleotides align to TRBD2. From germline, CDR1 is MNHEY and CDR2 SMNVEV (reference sequence). The V gene end was trimmed by 7 bases and the J gene end by 7 bases; junction bases not matched to a gene: 13. This CDR3 spans 16 amino acids. For the CDR3, the DNA is TGTGCCAGCAACAAAGCGGGAGGGCCAATCAATAATGAGCAGTTCTTC. Translating gives CASNKAGGPINNEQFF.

This clonotype was counted only a few times. The chain employs TRBV19 and TRBJ2-5; 9 bases fit TRBD2. The length of the CDR3 is 13 residues. Looked up from germline, CDR1 is LNHDA and CDR2 is SQIVND (reference sequence). Germline trimming cut 3 bases from V and 5 bases from J; bases unmatched to any gene: 1. CDR3 DNA sequence: TGTGCCAGTAGTATGGCGGGAGGGGAGACCCAGTACTTC. This codes for CASSMAGGETQYF.

Ten or more counts support this clonotype. The rearrangement links TRBV7-2 to TRBJ1-2; D is unclear. Looked up from germline, CDR1 is SGHTA and CDR2 is FQGNSA. V was clipped by 1 base and J by 4 bases, with 7 bases between them. The CDR3 runs 13 residues. In nucleotides, the CDR3 is TGTGCCAGCAGCTTAGGGGCAACCTATGGCTACACCTTC. Amino acid sequence: CASSLGATYGYTF.

This clonotype showed up many times. The chain recombines TRBV11-3 with TRBJ1-1, with D perhaps TRBD1 (6 bases). V dropped 8 bases and J dropped 3 bases, with 19 bases sitting between them. CDR3 length: 15 residues. Germline assignment: CDR1 SGHNT and CDR2 YENEEA. CDR3 in amino acids: CASRPGGRWDTEAFF. The CDR3 DNA reads TGTGCCAGCCGCCCGGGGGGGCGATGGGACACTGAAGCTTTCTTT.